This T cell receptor beta chain comes out of a study of shared clonotypes between healthy human individuals. Libraries were prepared by immunoSEQ multiplex PCR; TCRdb keeps only in-frame clonotypes and omits some of them. The sample records millions of clones, 85% to 95% being singletons. Germline values: CDR1 MNHEY, CDR2 SVGAGI. The CDR3 runs to 16 residues. The germline V and J ends were trimmed by 0 bases and 10 bases, with 16 bases remaining between them. This TCR came from a man aged 18 to 30 in good health. Some clones in this sample may be carry-over from other donors' samples. The genes are TRBV6-5 and TRBJ1-6, with D possibly being TRBD1 (5 bases). Sequenced sample: naive CD4+ T cells from PBMCs. Subset defined: CD45RA+ positively selected. CDR3 in DNA: TGTGCCAGCAGTTACTCGCCTTTGTGGGGGAAGTCACCCCTCCACTTT. It specifies CASSYSPLWGKSPLHF.